What follows describes a single TCR beta chain. Its cognate antigen is unknown. RNA transcripts served as template for amplifying TCR beta CDR3 sequences. HTBI primers primed a first-round RT-PCR, and a second-round multiplex PCR followed. TCRdb re-derived calls from the multiplex PCR reads in MiXCR, one entry per CDR3 protein. The sample lists hundreds of thousands of distinct CDR3 sequences; 35% to 50% were seen once. This entry is derived from a study of Graves' ophthalmopathy and Graves' hyperthyroidism. Study results and limitations: Its predictions of ophthalmopathy progression gave the model approximately 65% sensitivity and almost 75% specificity.

The CDR3 length is 15 residues. In germline, CDR1 is ENHRY, CDR2 SYGVKD. V was clipped by 10 bases and J by 8 bases, with 23 bases between them. The sequencing input was peripheral blood. The chain joins TRBV10-3 to TRBJ1-4; D is unresolved. This TCR was recovered from an adult man with Graves' ophthalmopathy. In DNA, the CDR3 is TGTGCCAGCACCCAACGGGGAGGGAGAGGCGAAAAACTGTTTTTT. Residues: CASTQRGGRGEKLFF.